The rows below give T cell receptor beta chains drawn from one sample of a study of CD8+CD57+ T cells in acquired aplastic anemia. TCRdb re-derived calls from the reads in MiXCR, one entry per CDR3 protein. The sample lists 200,000 to 250,000 distinct CDR3 sequences, roughly two thirds occurring once. Sequenced sample: sorted CD4+, CD8+, or CD8+CD57+ T cells (not recorded which) from PBMCs. All receptors come from a human donor with aplastic anemia. CDR3s include the opening cysteine and the closing phenylalanine or tryptophan. D genes are given only for firm matches. The size of a clone is reported for some rows only, either as once, few or many, or as a class for expanded clones.

CDR3,DNA,J,V,size,D
CSVGSATNEKLLF,TGCAGCGTCGGGTCGGCAACTAATGAAAAACTGCTTTTT,TRBJ1-4,TRBV29-1,NA,NA
CATSGGSDTQYF,TGTGCCACCAGTGGGGGGTCAGATACGCAGTATTTT,TRBJ2-3,TRBV24-1,NA,NA
CASSSGPGLAEGQETQYF,TGTGCCAGCAGCTCGGGACCCGGACTAGCGGAGGGGCAAGAGACCCAGTACTTC,TRBJ2-5,TRBV12-3/TRBV12-4,many,TRBD2
CASIQGLEAFF,TGTGCCAGTATACAGGGGCTTGAGGCTTTCTTT,TRBJ1-1,TRBV2,NA,TRBD1
CASSRQGANYEQYF,TGTGCCAGCAGCCGACAGGGGGCTAACTACGAGCAGTACTTC,TRBJ2-7,TRBV5-8,few,TRBD1
CSARVLSASGYNEQFF,TGCAGTGCTAGAGTTCTCTCGGCCAGCGGATACAATGAGCAGTTCTTC,TRBJ2-1,TRBV20-1,NA,NA
CASSSSPGPSAPETQYF,TGTGCCAGCAGCTCTAGCCCCGGACCTAGCGCTCCGGAGACCCAGTACTTC,TRBJ2-5,TRBV7-8,once,NA
CASSPRTGGYEQYF,TGTGCCAGCAGCCCCCGGACAGGGGGATACGAGCAGTACTTC,TRBJ2-7,TRBV9,NA,TRBD1
CAWSVTSATDTQYF,TGTGCCTGGAGTGTAACTAGCGCAACAGATACGCAGTATTTT,TRBJ2-3,TRBV30,many,TRBD2
CAISDRRASGGVVTSTDTQYF,TGTGCCATCAGTGATCGTCGGGCTAGCGGGGGGGTTGTCACTAGCACAGATACGCAGTATTTT,TRBJ2-3,TRBV10-3,NA,TRBD2
CASSSTAGGLNEQYF,TGCGCCAGCAGCTCCACGGCAGGGGGTCTAAACGAGCAGTACTTC,TRBJ2-7,TRBV5-1,NA,TRBD1
CASSQDGAGSETQYF,TGCGCCAGCAGCCAAGATGGAGCAGGGTCTGAGACCCAGTACTTC,TRBJ2-5,TRBV4-1,NA,NA
CASSATDSYEQYF,TGTGCCAGTAGCGCGACGGACTCCTACGAGCAGTACTTC,TRBJ2-7,TRBV19,few,NA
CASSIGGSYEQYF,TGTGCCAGTAGTATTGGGGGCTCGTACGAGCAGTACTTC,TRBJ2-7,TRBV19,NA,NA
CASSLANRVEETQYF,TGTGCCAGCAGCTTAGCGAACAGGGTCGAGGAGACCCAGTACTTC,TRBJ2-5,TRBV7-6,NA,NA
CASSPAGKGQPQHF,TGTGCCAGTAGTCCCGCTGGGAAAGGTCAGCCCCAGCATTTT,TRBJ1-5,TRBV19,NA,NA
CASSSGASGKNIQYF,TGTGCCAGCAGCTCCGGGGCTAGCGGAAAAAACATTCAGTACTTC,TRBJ2-4,TRBV7-8,NA,TRBD2
CSASNGQVSSYEQYF,TGCAGTGCCTCGAACGGACAGGTCAGCTCCTACGAGCAGTACTTC,TRBJ2-7,TRBV20-1,NA,TRBD1
CASSSSDRDSGYTF,TGTGCCAGCAGCAGTTCCGACAGGGACTCTGGCTACACCTTC,TRBJ1-2,TRBV7-9,NA,TRBD1
CATSSDRGPSGGEETQYF,TGTGCCACCAGCAGCGACAGGGGGCCTAGCGGGGGGGAAGAGACCCAGTACTTC,TRBJ2-5,TRBV15,NA,TRBD2
CASSQEGRASGYTF,TGTGCCAGCAGCCAAGAAGGCAGGGCGAGCGGCTACACCTTC,TRBJ1-2,TRBV3-1,NA,NA
CAITQTAAHSYEQYF,TGTGCCATCACGCAGACAGCCGCCCATTCCTACGAGCAGTACTTC,TRBJ2-7,TRBV10-3,NA,NA
CASSPSGGRSEKLFF,TGTGCCAGCAGTCCTTCAGGGGGGAGGAGTGAAAAACTGTTTTTT,TRBJ1-4,TRBV2,NA,TRBD1
CASSAIQGGQPQHF,TGTGCCAGCAGCGCAATACAGGGGGGTCAGCCCCAGCATTTT,TRBJ1-5,TRBV11-3,NA,TRBD1
CAISELVKNTGELFF,TGTGCCATCAGTGAGCTGGTCAAGAACACCGGGGAGCTGTTTTTT,TRBJ2-2,TRBV10-3,NA,NA
CSASGGIGANVLTF,TGCAGTGCTTCGGGGGGAATCGGGGCCAACGTCCTGACTTTC,TRBJ2-6,TRBV20-1,NA,TRBD2
CASSLASLEATNEKLFF,TGTGCCAGCAGCTTAGCCTCCCTCGAGGCAACTAATGAAAAACTGTTTTTT,TRBJ1-4,TRBV7-4,NA,NA
CSASGTSGDQETQYF,TGCAGTGCTTCCGGGACTAGCGGGGACCAAGAGACCCAGTACTTC,TRBJ2-5,TRBV20-1,NA,TRBD2
CASTVTGGNSPLHF,TGTGCCAGTACCGTGACAGGTGGGAATTCACCCCTCCACTTT,TRBJ1-6,TRBV19,NA,NA
CASSLEPDSEAFF,TGTGCCAGCAGCTTGGAACCGGATTCTGAAGCTTTCTTT,TRBJ1-1,TRBV5-6,NA,NA
CASSGGRQGRNYGYTF,TGTGCCAGCAGTGGGGGCCGACAGGGGCGGAACTATGGCTACACCTTC,TRBJ1-2,TRBV2,NA,TRBD1
CASSPGLAGAGWDEQYF,TGTGCCAGCAGCCCCGGACTAGCGGGAGCGGGATGGGACGAGCAGTACTTC,TRBJ2-7,TRBV5-4,NA,TRBD2